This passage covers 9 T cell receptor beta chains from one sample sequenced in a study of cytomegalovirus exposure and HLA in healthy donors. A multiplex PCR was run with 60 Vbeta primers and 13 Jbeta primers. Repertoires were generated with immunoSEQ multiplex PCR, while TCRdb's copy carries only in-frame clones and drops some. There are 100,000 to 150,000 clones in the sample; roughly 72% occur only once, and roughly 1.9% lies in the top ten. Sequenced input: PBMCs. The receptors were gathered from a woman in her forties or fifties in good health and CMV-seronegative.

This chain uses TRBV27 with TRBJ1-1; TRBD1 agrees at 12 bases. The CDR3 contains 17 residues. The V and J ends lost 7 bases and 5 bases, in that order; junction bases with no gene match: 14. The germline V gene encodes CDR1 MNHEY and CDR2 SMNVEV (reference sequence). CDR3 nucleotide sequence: TGTGCCAGCATCCGGGTCGGGACAGGGGGCCCCGGGACTGAAGCTTTCTTT. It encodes CASIRVGTGGPGTEAFF.

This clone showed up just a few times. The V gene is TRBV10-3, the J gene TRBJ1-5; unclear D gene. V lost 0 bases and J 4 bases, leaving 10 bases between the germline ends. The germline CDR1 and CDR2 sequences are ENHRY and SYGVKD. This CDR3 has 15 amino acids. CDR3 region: CAISESLAVNQPQHF. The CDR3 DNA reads TGTGCCATCAGTGAGTCGCTGGCCGTTAATCAGCCCCAGCATTTT.

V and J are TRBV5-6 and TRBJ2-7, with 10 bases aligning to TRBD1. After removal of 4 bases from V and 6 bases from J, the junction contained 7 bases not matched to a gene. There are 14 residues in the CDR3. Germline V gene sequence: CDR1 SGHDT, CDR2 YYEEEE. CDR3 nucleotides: TGTGCCAGCAGCCCCCCCGGGACAGGGGTCGAGCAGTACGTC. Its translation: CASSPPGTGVEQYV.

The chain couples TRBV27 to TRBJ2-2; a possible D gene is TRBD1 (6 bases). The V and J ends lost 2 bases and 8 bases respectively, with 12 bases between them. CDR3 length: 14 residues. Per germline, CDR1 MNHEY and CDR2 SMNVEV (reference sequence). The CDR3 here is CASSLQGSLGELFF. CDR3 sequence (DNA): TGTGCCAGCAGTTTACAGGGGTCACTGGGGGAGCTGTTTTTT.

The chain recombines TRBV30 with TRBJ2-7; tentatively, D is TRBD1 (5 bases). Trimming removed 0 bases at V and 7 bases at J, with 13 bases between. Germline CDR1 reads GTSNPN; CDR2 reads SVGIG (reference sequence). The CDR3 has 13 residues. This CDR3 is CAWSVGVSIEQYF. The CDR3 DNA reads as TGTGCCTGGAGTGTAGGGGTTTCTATTGAGCAGTACTTC.

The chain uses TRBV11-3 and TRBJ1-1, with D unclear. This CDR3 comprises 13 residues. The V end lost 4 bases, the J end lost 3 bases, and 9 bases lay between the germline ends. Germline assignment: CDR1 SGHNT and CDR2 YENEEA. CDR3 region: CASSSVGYTEAFF. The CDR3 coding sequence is TGTGCCAGCAGCTCCGTCGGGTACACTGAAGCTTTCTTT.

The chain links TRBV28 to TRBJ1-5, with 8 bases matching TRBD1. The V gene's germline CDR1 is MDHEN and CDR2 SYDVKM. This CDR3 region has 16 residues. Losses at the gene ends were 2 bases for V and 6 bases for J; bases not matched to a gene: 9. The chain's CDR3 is CASSLGTGSYSQPQHF. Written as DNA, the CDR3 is TGTGCCAGCAGTTTAGGGACAGGATCTTATAGTCAGCCCCAGCATTTT.

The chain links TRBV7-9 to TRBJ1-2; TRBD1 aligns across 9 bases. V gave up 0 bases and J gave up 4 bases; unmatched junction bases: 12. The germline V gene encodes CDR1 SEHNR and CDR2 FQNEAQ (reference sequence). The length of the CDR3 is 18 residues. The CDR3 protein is CASSLAFGGDRDTYGYTF. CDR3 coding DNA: TGTGCCAGCAGCTTAGCATTTGGCGGGGACAGGGATACCTATGGCTACACCTTC.

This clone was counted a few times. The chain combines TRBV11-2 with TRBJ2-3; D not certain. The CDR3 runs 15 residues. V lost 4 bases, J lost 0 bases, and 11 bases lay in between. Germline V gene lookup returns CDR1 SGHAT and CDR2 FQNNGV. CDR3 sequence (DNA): TGTGCCAGCAGCTCCCTCCCCGTTAGCACAGATACGCAGTATTTT. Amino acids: CASSSLPVSTDTQYF. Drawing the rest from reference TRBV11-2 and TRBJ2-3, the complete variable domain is EAGVAQSPRYKIIEKRQSVAFWCNPISGHATLYWYQQILGQGPKLLIQFQNNGVVDDSQLPKDRFSAERLKGVDSTLKIQPAKLEDSAVYLCASSSLPVSTDTQYFGPGTRLTVL.